This TCR beta chain was obtained from a study of T-cell memory formation after mild COVID-19 (dated by TCRdb to the early 2020s). Notes on the research overall: Most TCR sequence clusters were specific to one of the two donors. Two young, previously healthy adult volunteers made up the cohort, one male and one female. Longitudinal TCRalpha and TCRbeta repertoire sequencing tracked T-cell clones expanding and contracting after mild COVID-19 in a couple of donors. What the study reported, not specific to this receptor: The detection of some responding clones in pre-infection memory suggests that pre-existing cross-reactive memory T cells joined the SARS-CoV-2 response. Contracting CD4+ clones were located mainly in the CM and EM memory subsets, whereas CD8+ clones were found to be enriched in EMRA. SARS-CoV-2 specificity of the second-wave clones peaking on day 37 was not confirmed. Only a couple of mild cases were covered by the study, and larger cohorts that include severe cases with pre-infection samples were considered necessary. From day 15 to 85, contracting clones showed balanced CD4/CD8 phenotypes, whereas a second wave of clones that expanded from day 15 to 37 leaned towards CD4+.

With regard to this clonotype: The target of this receptor is not known. Base qualities are not provided; no much larger clone lies one nucleotide away.

PBMCs were isolated by Ficoll-Paque density gradient centrifugation. The CDR3 goes from the cysteine to the phenylalanine over 16 residues. Of the read, only the CDR3 DNA is kept; its 48 bases are in frame from base 1. CDR1 and CDR2, looked up from the germline V gene, are SGHAT and FQNNGV. At the junction V is shortened by 5 bases and J by 4 bases, with 20 bases in between. TCRdb shows the sequencer as Illumina NovaSeq 6000. Using 5'RACE with constant-segment primers, TCRalpha and TCRbeta cDNA libraries were constructed, with sample barcodes and unique molecular identifiers added in the process. RNA was extracted from every sample with Trizol reagent. The libraries were amplified in two PCR steps, and the second step added a second sample barcode and Illumina TruSeq adapters. The libraries were sequenced on an Illumina NovaSeq using 2 x 150 bp paired-end reads. The paper's data handling went like this. Demultiplexing of reads and collapsing into UMI-guided consensus sequences were performed with migec v1.2.7. Using mixcr v2.1.11, UMI consensuses were aligned to TRA and TRB V and J templates and then assembled into clonotypes. A clonotype was counted as expanded or contracted only when both edgeR and NoisET called the clonotype significant, with the noise models trained on biological replicates. For edgeR calls, a false discovery rate-adjusted p below 0.01 and a log2 fold-change threshold of 1 were applied. As an exploratory analysis of dynamics, max-normalized trajectories of the 1000 most abundant clonotypes were examined with PCA combined with hierarchical clustering. Separately sequenced CD4+ and CD8+ repertoires were used to assign the CD4 or CD8 phenotype of responding clones. TCRdb reprocessed the public reads (quality trimming at Q25 with fastp, clone calling with MiXCR) and kept in-frame beta chains. Every entry covers one CDR3 protein and lists the most common genes and DNA from its rows. The V and J calls, along with clone size, are taken from TCRdb and not from the paper's own processing. In all, the sample holds around 130,000 distinct CDR3 sequences, and around 14% of those were seen once. About 27% of the sample is held by the ten biggest clonotypes.

This TCR was recovered from an adult woman who had mild COVID-19 (a few samples of this study predate the infection). The sample titles of this study are shuffled in the database, so cell type and time point are left out; the donor was told from shared clones. The chain is assembled from TRBV11-2 and TRBJ1-2, with an unclear D gene assignment. The sample taken for sequencing was PBMCs or a T cell subset sorted from them (not recorded which). The CDR3 protein sequence reads: CASSGLGSTNPYGYTF. The sequenced DNA: TGTGCCAGCAGCGGCCTTGGGTCAACAAATCCCTATGGCTACACCTTC.